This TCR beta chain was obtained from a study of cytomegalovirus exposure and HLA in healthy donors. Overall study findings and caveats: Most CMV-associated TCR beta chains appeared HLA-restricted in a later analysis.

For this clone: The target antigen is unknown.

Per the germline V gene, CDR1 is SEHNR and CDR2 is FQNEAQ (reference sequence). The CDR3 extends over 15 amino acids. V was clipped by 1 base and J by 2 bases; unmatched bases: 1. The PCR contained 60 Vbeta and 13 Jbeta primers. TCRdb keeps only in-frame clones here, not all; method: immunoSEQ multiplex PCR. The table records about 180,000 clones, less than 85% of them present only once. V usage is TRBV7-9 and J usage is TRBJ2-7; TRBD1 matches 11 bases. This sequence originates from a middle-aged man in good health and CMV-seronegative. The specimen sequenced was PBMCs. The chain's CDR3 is CASSLGDRGTYEQYF. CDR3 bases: TGTGCCAGCAGCTTAGGGGACAGGGGGACCTACGAGCAGTACTTC.